This TCR beta chain is drawn from a study of blood T cell repertoires in COVID-19. Source study methods: Counts of nucleated cells, estimated from reference gene primer amplification, were obtained. Data came from immunoSEQ multiplex PCR; TCRdb stores just in-frame clones and leaves some out. The DNA gave D and trimming, while V, J and clone size come from that table. The sample carries about 87,000 clones, around 75% recorded once. There are 16 residues in the CDR3. The V and J ends lost 5 bases and 6 bases, in that order; junction bases with no gene match: 14. In germline, CDR1 is PRHDT, CDR2 FYEKMQ (reference sequence).

This receptor was taken from a woman aged 45-65 years with acute or convalescent COVID-19. The sample consisted of peripheral blood. The chain combines TRBV13 with TRBJ2-7, with TRBD1 matching 9 bases. This CDR3 reads CASSNKGTGSSSEQYF. The CDR3 DNA sequence: TGTGCCAGCAGCAACAAAGGGACAGGGAGTTCTAGCGAGCAGTACTTC.